This T cell receptor (beta chain) was found in a study of blood T cell repertoires in COVID-19. Across the study: The United States, Italy and Spain supplied acute and convalescent COVID-19 samples. The cDNA or gDNA used as material had been derived from T cells, B-cell-depleted T cells, or PBMCs.

Authors' processing steps: Amplification from reference gene primers served as the basis for estimated nucleated cell counts. The assay was immunoSEQ multiplex PCR, and TCRdb's table has in-frame clones only and misses some. Clone size and the V and J calls come from that table; the DNA yielded D and trimming. There are 250,000 to 350,000 clones in the sample; 89% occur only once, and roughly an eighth lies in the top ten. The ends were cut back, 3 bases at V and 6 bases at J, with 12 bases in the middle. This CDR3 has 12 amino acids. Germline assignment: CDR1 GTSNPN and CDR2 SVGIG (reference sequence). This clone appeared a single time.

This sequence originates from a woman in her sixties or seventies with acute or convalescent COVID-19. This chain uses TRBV30 with TRBJ2-7, with no clear D. The sequencing sample was made of peripheral blood. In DNA, the CDR3 is TGTGCCTGGAGCGCGAGGCCCGGCGAGCAGTACTTC. Translation gives CAWSARPGEQYF. The variable domain in full, with the rest retrieved from reference TRBV30 and TRBJ2-7, is SQTIHQWPATLVQPVGSPLSLECTVEGTSNPNLYWYRQAAGRGLQLLFYSVGIGQISSEVPQNLSASRPQDRQFILSSKKLLLSDSGFYLCAWSARPGEQYFGPGTRLTVT.